The present TCR beta chain was sequenced within a study of Graves' ophthalmopathy and Graves' hyperthyroidism. Study observations and caveats: Blood samples also showed most expanded thyroid clonotypes exceeding 0.001 frequency.

In its sample, this clonotype was seen many times. Its cognate antigen is unknown. The germline CDR1 and CDR2 sequences are LNHNV and YYDKDF (reference sequence). V gave up 3 bases and J gave up 1 base, with 12 bases separating them. The CDR3 has 15 residues. From RNA, the CDR3 regions of TCR beta chains were amplified and sequenced. HTBI primers served in a first-round RT-PCR, which a second-round multiplex PCR followed. In TCRdb, the multiplex PCR reads were re-called with MiXCR into one record per CDR3 protein. The sample records 300,000 to 500,000 distinct CDR3 sequences, roughly 15% being singletons.

The TCR comes from a young woman with stable Graves' hyperthyroidism. The specimen sequenced was peripheral blood. The chain combines TRBV15 with TRBJ2-5; maybe TRBD2 (5 bases). The CDR3 sequence is CATSRDSALQETQYF. CDR3 bases: TGTGCCACCAGCAGGGACTCCGCGCTCCAAGAGACCCAGTACTTC. Full variable domain (remainder filled in from reference TRBV15 and TRBJ2-5): DAMVIQNPRYQVTQFGKPVTLSCSQTLNHNVMYWYQQKSSQAPKLLFHYYDKDFNNEADTPDNFQSRRPNTSFCFLDIRSPGLGDTAMYLCATSRDSALQETQYFGPGTRLLVL.